This is a list of T cell receptor beta chains from one sample in a study of early T cells in non-severe SARS-CoV-2 infection. From the 5' RACE reads, TCRdb called clonotypes with MiXCR, one entry per CDR3 protein. The table has about 77,000 distinct CDR3 sequences, approximately 16% seen once. Input material: whole blood. Receptors were obtained from an adult who was a healthcare worker with PCR-confirmed SARS-CoV-2 infection or an uninfected control (not recorded which). The CDR3 runs from the conserved cysteine through the conserved F or W. A D gene is named only where the DNA matches it firmly. Size is omitted from some rows. Given values are once, few, many or a class for expanded clones.

13 | TRBJ1-6 | . | TRBV6-1 | many | TGTGCCAGCATCCCCAGGGGTCGATCACCCCTCCACTTT | CASIPRGRSPLHF
14 | TRBJ1-1 | TRBD1 | TRBV5-1 | many | TGCGCCAGCAGCACTGACAGGGCCGTCACTGAAGCTTTCTTT | CASSTDRAVTEAFF
15 | TRBJ2-3 | . | TRBV24-1 | . | TGTGCCACCAGTGATCTACCAGGAGTCACAGATACGCAGTATTTT | CATSDLPGVTDTQYF
17 | TRBJ1-4 | TRBD1 | TRBV12-3/TRBV12-4 | . | TGTGCCAGCAGTCCATCCTCAGGGGGTGCAACTAATGAAAAACTGTTTTTT | CASSPSSGGATNEKLFF
17 | TRBJ2-3 | TRBD2 | TRBV19 | . | TGTGCCAATAACGCGCGCCGTAGCGGGAGGGCGGCAGATACGCAGTATTTT | CANNARRSGRAADTQYF
13 | TRBJ1-1 | . | TRBV19 | . | TGTGCCAGTAGTATTGGCGGGTTGACTGAAGCTTTCTTT | CASSIGGLTEAFF
13 | TRBJ1-4 | . | TRBV5-5 | . | TGTGCCAGCAGCTTGGAGACTTTTGAAAAACTGTTTTTT | CASSLETFEKLFF
14 | TRBJ1-1 | . | TRBV7-9 | . | TGTGCCAGCAGCTCGTATGGGGGGGCCACTGAAGCTTTCTTT | CASSSYGGATEAFF
13 | TRBJ2-7 | . | TRBV6-6 | . | TGTGCCAGCAGACCAAGTGCCGGGGACGAGCAGTACTTC | CASRPSAGDEQYF
12 | TRBJ2-1 | TRBD2 | TRBV27 | few | TGTGCCAGCAGTTCCACTAGCGCTGAGCAGTTCTTC | CASSSTSAEQFF
16 | TRBJ1-5 | . | TRBV24-1 | . | TGTGCCACCAGTGATACCAATCATCTAGGGAATCAGCCCCAGCATTTT | CATSDTNHLGNQPQHF
19 | TRBJ2-1 | TRBD2 | TRBV20-1 | many | TGCAGTGCTATAATCCTTCCCGGACTAGCGGGAACTAGCGACAATGAGCAGTTCTTC | CSAIILPGLAGTSDNEQFF
14 | TRBJ1-1 | TRBD1 | TRBV6-1 | few | TGTGCCAGCAGTGTCGACAGGGGCAAAACTGAAGCTTTCTTT | CASSVDRGKTEAFF
15 | TRBJ1-1 | TRBD1 | TRBV20-1 | few | TGCAGTGCTAGAGATCCGACAGGGCCAAACACTGAAGCTTTCTTT | CSARDPTGPNTEAFF
12 | TRBJ1-2 | . | TRBV6-5 | . | TGTGCCAGCGTGGGTCCCAACTATGGCTACACCTTC | CASVGPNYGYTF
14 | TRBJ2-7 | . | TRBV19 | few | TGTGCCAGTAGCGGTACCGGGACATCGGACGAGCAGTACTTC | CASSGTGTSDEQYF
16 | TRBJ2-6 | . | TRBV12-3/TRBV12-4 | few | TGTGCCAGCAGTCCAGGACCGCGCTCTGGGGCCAACGTCCTGACTTTC | CASSPGPRSGANVLTF
17 | TRBJ2-7 | TRBD2 | TRBV30 | few | TGTGCCTGGAGTGTAGGAAGGACTAGCGGGGGGTATGACGAGCAGTACTTC | CAWSVGRTSGGYDEQYF
14 | TRBJ2-7 | TRBD2 | TRBV25-1 | . | TGTGCCAGCAGTTTGACTAGCGGGGCCGACGAGCAGTACTTC | CASSLTSGADEQYF
16 | TRBJ2-1 | . | TRBV10-3 | . | TGTGCCATCAGTGAGTCGACCGGGCCCTCCTACAATGAGCAGTTCTTC | CAISESTGPSYNEQFF
14 | TRBJ2-2 | TRBD1 | TRBV5-1 | few | TGCGCCAGCAGGTCCACAGGGGACACCGGGGAGCTGTTTTTT | CASRSTGDTGELFF
13 | TRBJ1-2 | . | TRBV6-1 | once | TGTGCCAGCAGTGATGGGATTTACTATGGCTACACCTTC | CASSDGIYYGYTF
13 | TRBJ1-1 | . | TRBV14 | . | TGTGCCAGCAGTTACACATCGAACACTGAAGCTTTCTTT | CASSYTSNTEAFF
18 | TRBJ1-6 | TRBD1 | TRBV6-5 | once | TGTGCCAGCAGTTACGTGGGACAGGGGGCATCCTATAATTCACCCCTCCACTTT | CASSYVGQGASYNSPLHF
12 | TRBJ2-7 | . | TRBV19 | many | TGTGCCAGTAGCACTAGTTCCTACGAGCAGTACTTC | CASSTSSYEQYF
14 | TRBJ1-1 | . | TRBV12-3/TRBV12-4 | many | TGTGCCAGCAGTCCCTCATGGTCGAACACTGAAGCTTTCTTT | CASSPSWSNTEAFF
20 | TRBJ2-2 | TRBD2 | TRBV7-3 | few | TGTGCCAGCAGCCCTTTAGTTTTAACTAGCGGGGACCCGAACACCGGGGAGCTGTTTTTT | CASSPLVLTSGDPNTGELFF
15 | TRBJ2-1 | TRBD2 | TRBV4-1 | few | TGCGCCAGCAGCCAAGCGAGGACTAGCGGGGATGAGCAGTTCTTC | CASSQARTSGDEQFF
14 | TRBJ2-7 | . | TRBV11-2 | few | TGTGCCAGCACCCAGGACCGACTCTCCTACGAGCAGTACTTC | CASTQDRLSYEQYF
17 | TRBJ2-6 | TRBD1 | TRBV5-1 | . | TGCGCCAGCAGCCCCGCCGACAGGGGCGGTGGGGCCAACGTCCTGACTTTC | CASSPADRGGGANVLTF
17 | TRBJ2-3 | . | TRBV6-1 | . | TGTGCCAGCAGGAAGTCCCTCCTGGGAGGCTACACAGATACGCAGTATTTT | CASRKSLLGGYTDTQYF
17 | TRBJ1-1 | TRBD1 | TRBV18 | . | TGTGCCAGCTCACACCCGGACAGGGGAATTAGGAACACTGAAGCTTTCTTT | CASSHPDRGIRNTEAFF
14 | TRBJ2-3 | . | TRBV24-1 | few | TGTGCCACCAGTGGGGTAGGCGGGGCAGATACGCAGTATTTT | CATSGVGGADTQYF
13 | TRBJ1-1 | . | TRBV5-1 | . | TGCGCCAGCAGCCGATTTGGGGGCACTGAAGCTTTCTTT | CASSRFGGTEAFF